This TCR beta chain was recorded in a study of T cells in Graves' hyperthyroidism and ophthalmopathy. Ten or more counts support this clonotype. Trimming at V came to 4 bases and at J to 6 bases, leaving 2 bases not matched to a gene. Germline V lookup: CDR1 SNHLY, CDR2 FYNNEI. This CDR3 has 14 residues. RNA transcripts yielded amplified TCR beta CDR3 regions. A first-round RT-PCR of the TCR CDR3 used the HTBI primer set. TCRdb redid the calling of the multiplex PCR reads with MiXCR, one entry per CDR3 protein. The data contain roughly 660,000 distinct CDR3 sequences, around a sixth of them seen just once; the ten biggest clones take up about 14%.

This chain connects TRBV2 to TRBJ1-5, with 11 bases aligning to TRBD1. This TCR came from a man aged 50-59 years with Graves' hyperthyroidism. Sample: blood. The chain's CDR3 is CASSGTGGLQPQHF. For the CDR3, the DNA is TGTGCCAGCAGTGGGACAGGGGGCCTTCAGCCCCAGCATTTT.